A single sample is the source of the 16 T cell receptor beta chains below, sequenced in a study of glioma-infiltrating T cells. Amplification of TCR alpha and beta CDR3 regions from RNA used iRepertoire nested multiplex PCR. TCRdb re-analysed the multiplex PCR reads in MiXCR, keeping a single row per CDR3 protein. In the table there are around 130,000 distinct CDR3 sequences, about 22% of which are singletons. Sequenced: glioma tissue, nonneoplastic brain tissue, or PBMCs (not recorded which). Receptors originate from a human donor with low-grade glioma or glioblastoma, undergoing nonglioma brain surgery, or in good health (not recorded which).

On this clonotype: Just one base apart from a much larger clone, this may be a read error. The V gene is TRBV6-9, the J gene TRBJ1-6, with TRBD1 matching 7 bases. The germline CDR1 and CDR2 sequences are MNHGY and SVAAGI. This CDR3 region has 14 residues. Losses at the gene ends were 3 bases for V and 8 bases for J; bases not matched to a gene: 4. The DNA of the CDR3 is TGTGCCAGCAGTTACTGTACAGGGGATTCACCCCTCCACTTT. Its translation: CASSYCTGDSPLHF.

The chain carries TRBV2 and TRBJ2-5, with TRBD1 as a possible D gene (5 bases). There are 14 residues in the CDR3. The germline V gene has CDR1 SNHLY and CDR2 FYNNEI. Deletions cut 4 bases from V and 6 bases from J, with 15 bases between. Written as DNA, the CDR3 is TGTGCCAGCAGTGTGGTGCCAGGGAAGCAGACCCAGTACTTC. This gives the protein CASSVVPGKQTQYF.

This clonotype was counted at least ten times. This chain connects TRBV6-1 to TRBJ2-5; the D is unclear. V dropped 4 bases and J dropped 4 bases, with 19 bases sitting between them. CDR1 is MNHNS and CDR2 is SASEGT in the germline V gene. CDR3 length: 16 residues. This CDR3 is CASSARSLRRVETQYF. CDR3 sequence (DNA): TGTGCCAGCAGTGCCCGGTCCCTCCGGCGAGTAGAGACCCAGTACTTC.

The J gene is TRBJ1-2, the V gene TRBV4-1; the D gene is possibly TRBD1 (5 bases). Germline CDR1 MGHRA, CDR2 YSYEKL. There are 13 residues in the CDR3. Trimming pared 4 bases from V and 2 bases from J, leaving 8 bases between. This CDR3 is CASSRRDNYGYTF. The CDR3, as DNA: TGCGCCAGCAGCCGCCGGGACAACTATGGCTACACCTTC.

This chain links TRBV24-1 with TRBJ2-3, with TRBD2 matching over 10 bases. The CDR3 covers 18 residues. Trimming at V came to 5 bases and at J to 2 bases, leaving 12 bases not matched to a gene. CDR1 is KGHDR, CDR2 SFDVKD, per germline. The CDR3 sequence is CATSAPTGLAGVTDTQYF. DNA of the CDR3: TGTGCCACCAGTGCCCCGACGGGTCTAGCGGGGGTCACAGATACGCAGTATTTT.

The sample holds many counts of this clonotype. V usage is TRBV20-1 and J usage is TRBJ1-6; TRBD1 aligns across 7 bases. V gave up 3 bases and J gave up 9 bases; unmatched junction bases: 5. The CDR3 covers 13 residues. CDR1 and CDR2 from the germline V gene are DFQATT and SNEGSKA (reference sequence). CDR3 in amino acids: CSARRQGSSPLHF. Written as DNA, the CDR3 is TGCAGTGCTAGGAGACAGGGAAGTTCACCCCTCCACTTT.

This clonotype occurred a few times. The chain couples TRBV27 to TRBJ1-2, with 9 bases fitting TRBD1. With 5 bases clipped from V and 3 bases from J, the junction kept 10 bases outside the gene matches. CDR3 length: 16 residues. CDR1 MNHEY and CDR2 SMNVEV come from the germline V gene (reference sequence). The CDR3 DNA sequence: TGTGCCAGCAGTCAGACAGGGGGGTTGGCAGACTATGGCTACACCTTC. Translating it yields CASSQTGGLADYGYTF.

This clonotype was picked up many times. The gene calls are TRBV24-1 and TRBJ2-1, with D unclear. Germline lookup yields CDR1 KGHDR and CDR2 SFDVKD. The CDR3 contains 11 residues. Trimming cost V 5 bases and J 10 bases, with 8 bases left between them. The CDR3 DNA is TGTGCCACCAGTGTCGGCGAGGAGCAGTTCTTC. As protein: CATSVGEEQFF.

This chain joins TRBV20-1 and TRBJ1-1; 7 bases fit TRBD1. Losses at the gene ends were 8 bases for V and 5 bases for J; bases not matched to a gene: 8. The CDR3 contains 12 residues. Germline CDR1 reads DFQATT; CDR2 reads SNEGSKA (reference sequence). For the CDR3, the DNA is TGCAGTTCTGCTCTGACAGGGACTGAAGCTTTCTTT. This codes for CSSALTGTEAFF.

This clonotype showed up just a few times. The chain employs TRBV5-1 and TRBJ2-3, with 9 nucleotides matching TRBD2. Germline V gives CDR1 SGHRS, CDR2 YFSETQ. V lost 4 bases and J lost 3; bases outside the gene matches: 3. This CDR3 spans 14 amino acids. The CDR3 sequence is CASSMGLATDTQYF. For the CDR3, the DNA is TGCGCCAGCAGCATGGGACTAGCAACAGATACGCAGTATTTT. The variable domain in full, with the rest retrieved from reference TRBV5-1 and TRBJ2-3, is KAGVTQTPRYLIKTRGQQVTLSCSPISGHRSVSWYQQTPGQGLQFLFEYFSETQRNKGNFPGRFSGRQFSNSRSEMNVSTLELGDSALYLCASSMGLATDTQYFGPGTRLTVL.

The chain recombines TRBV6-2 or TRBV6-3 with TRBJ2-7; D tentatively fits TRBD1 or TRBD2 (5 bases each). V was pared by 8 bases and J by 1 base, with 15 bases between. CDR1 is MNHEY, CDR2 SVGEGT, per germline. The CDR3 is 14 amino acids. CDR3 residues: CASSPGTDSYEQYV. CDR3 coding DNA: TGTGCCAGCTCACCCGGGACGGATTCCTACGAGCAGTACGTC.

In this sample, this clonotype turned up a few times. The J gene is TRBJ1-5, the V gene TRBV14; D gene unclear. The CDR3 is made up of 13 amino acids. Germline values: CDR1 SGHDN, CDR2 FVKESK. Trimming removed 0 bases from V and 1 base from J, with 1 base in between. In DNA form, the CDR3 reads TGTGCCAGCAGCCAAGACAGCAATCAGCCCCAGCATTTT. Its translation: CASSQDSNQPQHF.

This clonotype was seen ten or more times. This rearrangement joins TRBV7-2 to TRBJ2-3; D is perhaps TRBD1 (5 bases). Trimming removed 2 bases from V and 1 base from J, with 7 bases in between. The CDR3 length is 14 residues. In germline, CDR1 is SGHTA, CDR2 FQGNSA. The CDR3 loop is CASSLRRGTDTQYF. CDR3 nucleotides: TGTGCCAGCAGCTTACGCAGGGGCACAGATACGCAGTATTTT.

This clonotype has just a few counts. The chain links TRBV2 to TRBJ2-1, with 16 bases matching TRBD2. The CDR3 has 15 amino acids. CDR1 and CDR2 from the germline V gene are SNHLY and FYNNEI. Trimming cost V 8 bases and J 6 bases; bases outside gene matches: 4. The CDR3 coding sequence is TGTGCCAGCGGGACTAGCGGGGGGGCCGGCAATGAGCAGTTCTTC. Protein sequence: CASGTSGGAGNEQFF.

The CDR3 sequence is CASSEGGAGEQYV. CDR3 nucleotides: TGTGCCAGCAGCGAAGGGGGGGCTGGGGAGCAGTACGTC. The chain has TRBV12-3 or TRBV12-4 and TRBJ2-7; D possibly corresponds to TRBD2 (7 bases). V was trimmed by 6 bases and J by 7 bases, leaving 16 bases between them. The CDR3 consists of 13 residues.

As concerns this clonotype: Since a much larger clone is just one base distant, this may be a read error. The CDR3 spells CAGSQARQGGRETQYF. The DNA for the CDR3 is TGCGCCGGCAGCCAAGCCCGACAGGGAGGGAGGGAGACCCAGTACTTC. The rearrangement links TRBV4-1 to TRBJ2-5; either TRBD1 or TRBD2 may supply D (7 bases each). Germline lookup yields CDR1 MGHRA and CDR2 YSYEKL. This CDR3 has 16 amino acids.